This T cell receptor (beta chain) was captured in a study of Graves' ophthalmopathy and Graves' hyperthyroidism. In donors with ophthalmopathy, activity was moderate-to-severe, with CAS ≥3, NOSPECS ≥4 and duration under 3 months. Symptoms, serum thyroxine and TRAb, thyroid ultrasound, and orbital computed tomography formed the diagnostic basis. Isolation of PBMCs was performed using 10 ml of fresh peripheral blood. Trimming cost V 2 bases and J 3 bases, with 11 bases left between them. Looked up from germline, CDR1 is MGHDK and CDR2 is SYGVNS. The CDR3 runs 16 residues. As the template, RNA transcripts were used to amplify TCR beta CDR3 regions. In the first round, RT-PCR was carried out with HTBI primers, and a multiplex PCR formed the second round. TCRdb called the multiplex PCR reads again in MiXCR, with one record for every CDR3 protein. The sample shows about 740,000 distinct CDR3 sequences, 40% of them seen only once.

Sequencing was done on a sample of peripheral blood. The sequence came from an adult man with Graves' ophthalmopathy. This chain connects TRBV25-1 to TRBJ2-6, with D perhaps assigned TRBD1 or TRBD2 (5 bases each). The CDR3 region is CASSEEGRVGANVLTF. The CDR3 region has the DNA TGTGCCAGCAGTGAAGAGGGCAGGGTTGGGGCCAACGTCCTGACTTTC.